This T cell receptor beta chain was retrieved from a study of T cell responses to AZD1222 COVID-19 vaccine. General study results and limits: At baseline, just five to seven AZD1222 recipients tested seropositive. The CD4 TCRs associated with vaccination extended across spike and predominated at 160-218 and 743-854.

The J segment lost 10 bases and the V segment lost 4 bases, leaving 2 bases of the junction unmatched. This CDR3 contains 11 residues. Germline CDR1 reads SNHLY; CDR2 reads FYNNEI. Researchers grouped second doses given at about 4 or about 12 weeks into one pool. With respect to this clone: No antigen is known for it.

Clones were sequenced by immunoSEQ multiplex PCR, and TCRdb holds only the in-frame ones, with some missing. In the table there are 100,000 to 150,000 clones, 70% to 85% of which are singletons. Sequencing was performed on peripheral blood, taken 28 days after the second AZD1222 dose. The receptor's source is an adult who received the AZD1222 COVID-19 vaccine. J is TRBJ1-1 and V is TRBV2; 8 bases are a match to TRBD1. The CDR3 reads CASSGQGLAFF. CDR3 sequence (DNA): TGTGCCAGCAGTGGACAGGGGCTAGCTTTCTTT.